This T cell receptor (beta chain) emerged from a study of T-cell reconstitution after alpha-beta-depleted transplantation in children. Unique molecular identifiers were used to barcode this TCRbeta library. MiXCR was run by TCRdb on the PCR reads, yielding one entry per CDR3 protein. The table shows about 350,000 distinct CDR3 sequences, with roughly 15% occurring only once. V lost 1 base and J 7 bases, leaving 13 bases between the germline ends. CDR1 is SEHNR and CDR2 is FQNEAQ in the germline V gene (reference sequence). This CDR3 spans 14 amino acids. The chain couples TRBV7-9 to TRBJ1-1; maybe TRBD1 (6 bases). The clonotype originates from a human donor who donated a stem cell graft to a child with Fanconi anemia. This material consisted of PBMCs, taken from the stem cell graft. Here the CDR3 reads CASSLVAGEIEAFF. In DNA, the CDR3 is TGTGCCAGCAGCTTAGTTGCAGGGGAAATTGAAGCTTTCTTT.